These 9 T cell receptor beta chains were sequenced from one sample in a study of shared clonotypes between healthy human individuals. It was CD45RO-negative cells, positively selected for CCR7, that made up naive CD8 cells, with terminally differentiated effector memory CD45RA+ cells excluded. Clones were read by immunoSEQ multiplex PCR, and TCRdb kept only the in-frame ones, dropping some. The sample lists about 2 million clones, about 95% seen once, with around 1.1% in the top ten. Source material: naive CD8+ T cells sorted from blood. These receptors came from a man aged 18 to 29 in good health.

The CDR3 sequence is CASSLRFEGYTF. Written as DNA, the CDR3 is TGTGCCAGCAGTTTAAGATTTGAGGGCTACACCTTC. The chain has TRBV28 and TRBJ1-2; no firm D call. CDR3 size: 12 residues. Germline V gene data show CDR1 as MDHEN and CDR2 as SYDVKM. V lost 2 bases to trimming and J lost 8 bases, with 9 bases between them.

The chain links TRBV4-3 to TRBJ1-1; D uncertain. The CDR3 totals 14 residues. The V end lost 4 bases, the J end lost 1 base, and 10 bases lay between the germline ends. Germline loops: CDR1 LGHNA, CDR2 YSLEER. The CDR3 DNA is TGCGCCAGCAGCCTGGCGGAGGGGAACACTGAAGCTTTCTTT. Amino acids: CASSLAEGNTEAFF.

As for this clone: The same CDR3 can be traced to other DNA sequences in this sample. The J gene is TRBJ2-3, the V gene TRBV6-5, with D unclear. Trimming pared 4 bases from V and 1 base from J, leaving 3 bases between. Germline V CDR1 and CDR2: MNHEY, SVGAGI. There are 12 residues in the CDR3. Here the CDR3 DNA reads TGTGCCAGCAGTTCCGGCACAGATACGCAGTATTTT. This codes for CASSSGTDTQYF.

The rearrangement joins TRBV11-2 to TRBJ2-7, with D unclear. The ends were cut back, 4 bases at V and 3 bases at J, with 16 bases in the middle. The CDR3 is made up of 15 amino acids. Germline V gene lookup returns CDR1 SGHAT and CDR2 FQNNGV. The CDR3 DNA sequence: TGTGCCAGCAGCTCCTCGACGGATTACTACTACGAGCAGTACTTC. It is translated as CASSSSTDYYYEQYF.

V usage is TRBV4-1 and J usage is TRBJ2-5; TRBD1 might be the D (5 bases). There are 15 residues in the CDR3. Germline V gene data show CDR1 as MGHRA and CDR2 as YSYEKL. The V end lost 4 bases, the J end lost 0 bases, and 12 bases lay between the germline ends. This CDR3 is CASSRLQVDQETQYF. For the CDR3, the DNA is TGCGCCAGCAGCCGCTTACAGGTAGACCAAGAGACCCAGTACTTC.

The chain recombines TRBV4-3 with TRBJ2-2; 7 nucleotides line up with TRBD2. After removal of 0 bases from V and 3 bases from J, the junction contained 7 bases not matched to a gene. The CDR3 is made up of 17 amino acids. Germline V gene sequence: CDR1 LGHNA, CDR2 YSLEER. The CDR3 DNA is TGCGCCAGCAGCCAAGATGCGGCTAGCGGCTACACCGGGGAGCTGTTTTTT. Amino acid sequence: CASSQDAASGYTGELFF.

This clone showed up just once. A far larger clone differs by one base, so this is likely a read error. The sample has other DNA sequences that encode this CDR3 too. The rearrangement links TRBV5-1 to TRBJ1-2; the D is unclear. Germline assignment: CDR1 SGHRS and CDR2 YFSETQ. V lost 3 bases and J lost 4, with 4 bases in between. CDR3 length equals 11 residues. The CDR3 DNA sequence: TGCGCCAGCAGCTACGGCTATGGCTACACCTTC. Its protein is CASSYGYGYTF. The full variable domain, in which reference TRBV5-1 and TRBJ1-2 provide the parts outside the CDR3, is KAGVTQTPRYLIKTRGQQVTLSCSPISGHRSVSWYQQTPGQGLQFLFEYFSETQRNKGNFPGRFSGRQFSNSRSEMNVSTLELGDSALYLCASSYGYGYTFGSGTRLTVV.

The chain carries TRBV5-4 and TRBJ2-7; 9 bases are a match to TRBD1. The CDR3 has 17 amino acids. The germline CDR1 and CDR2 sequences are SGHNT and YYREEE (reference sequence). The V and J ends lost 0 bases and 5 bases, in that order; junction bases with no gene match: 12. The CDR3 region is CASSLGATGTGLDEQYF. CDR3 sequence (DNA): TGTGCCAGCAGCTTGGGCGCGACCGGGACAGGGCTCGACGAGCAGTACTTC.

This rearrangement joins TRBV6-5 to TRBJ2-3, with 10 positions matching TRBD2. The length of the CDR3 is 15 residues. Germline V gene sequence: CDR1 MNHEY, CDR2 SVGAGI. After removal of 0 bases from V and 7 bases from J, the junction contained 4 bases not matched to a gene. The CDR3 protein is CASSYSGLAPNTQYF. In DNA form, the CDR3 reads TGTGCCAGCAGTTACTCGGGACTAGCGCCGAATACGCAGTATTTT.